These 22 T cell receptor beta chains were sequenced from one sample in a study of shared clonotypes between healthy human individuals. The method was immunoSEQ multiplex PCR; TCRdb's version includes in-frame clones alone and lacks a portion of them. Here the sample spans hundreds of thousands of clones, roughly 98% being singletons. The naive CD8 population came from CD45RO-negative cells selected for CCR7, without terminally differentiated effector memory CD45RA+ cells. Sequencing was done on a sample of naive CD8+ T cells sorted from blood. The receptors here all came from a young man in good health.

The chain has TRBV29-1 and TRBJ1-2; 7 bases match TRBD1. Trimming removed 6 bases from V and 1 base from J; junction bases left unmatched: 5. CDR1 is SQVTM, CDR2 ANQGSEA, per germline. The CDR3 is made up of 13 amino acids. CDR3 sequence reads: CSVLGQNNYGYTF. The CDR3 DNA reads as TGCAGCGTCCTGGGACAGAATAACTATGGCTACACCTTC.

This clone occurred once. The chain carries TRBV4-1 and TRBJ1-5; TRBD1 is a possible D gene (5 bases). V was clipped by 0 bases and J by 6 bases, with 12 bases between them. The CDR3 sequence is 15 residues long. Germline CDR1 and CDR2: MGHRA and YSYEKL. Here the CDR3 reads CASSQDQGLGQPQHF. CDR3 coding DNA: TGCGCCAGCAGCCAAGATCAGGGTTTGGGTCAGCCCCAGCATTTT.

The chain joins TRBV27 to TRBJ2-7; D is possibly TRBD1 or TRBD2 (5 bases each). The CDR3 length is 16 residues. In germline, CDR1 is MNHEY, CDR2 SMNVEV (reference sequence). V was cut by 6 bases and J by 0 bases, with 18 bases left in between. CDR3 residues: CASRPLWDAHSYEQYF. CDR3 coding DNA: TGTGCCAGCAGGCCCCTCTGGGACGCTCACTCCTACGAGCAGTACTTC.

The rearrangement uses TRBV7-9 and TRBJ2-7; D call uncertain. The CDR3 contains 16 residues. Germline V gene data show CDR1 as SEHNR and CDR2 as FQNEAQ (reference sequence). V was trimmed by 0 bases and J by 3 bases, leaving 15 bases between them. The CDR3 region is CASSLAEIGSNYEQYF. The CDR3 DNA is TGTGCCAGCAGCTTAGCGGAAATCGGATCGAACTACGAGCAGTACTTC.

V and J are TRBV18 and TRBJ1-3; D remains ambiguous. The V and J ends lost 3 bases and 10 bases respectively, with 10 bases between them. The CDR3 runs 12 residues. Germline V gene sequence: CDR1 KGHSH, CDR2 LQKENI. CDR3: CASSPAVRTIYF. CDR3 bases: TGTGCCAGCTCACCCGCGGTTCGGACCATATATTTT.

The V gene is TRBV7-9, the J gene TRBJ1-1; D is perhaps TRBD1 (5 bases). V lost 3 bases to trimming and J lost 0 bases, with 11 bases between them. The CDR3 spans 15 residues. Looked up from germline, CDR1 is SEHNR and CDR2 is FQNEAQ (reference sequence). CDR3 protein: CASSFIQGLNTEAFF. Here the CDR3 DNA reads TGTGCCAGCAGCTTCATCCAGGGACTGAACACTGAAGCTTTCTTT. The full variable domain, in which reference TRBV7-9 and TRBJ1-1 provide the parts outside the CDR3, is DTGVSQNPRHKITKRGQNVTFRCDPISEHNRLYWYRQTLGQGPEFLTYFQNEAQLEKSRLLSDRFSAERPKGSFSTLEIQRTEQGDSAMYLCASSFIQGLNTEAFFGQGTRLTVV.

The chain couples TRBV7-9 to TRBJ2-7; perhaps TRBD2 as D (5 bases). There are 15 residues in the CDR3. Trimming removed 5 bases from V and 2 bases from J, with 16 bases in between. Germline V gene lookup returns CDR1 SEHNR and CDR2 FQNEAQ (reference sequence). The CDR3 bases are TGTGCCAGCAGCCCTGCCCCACGGGGAACCTACGAGCAGTACTTC. Its translation: CASSPAPRGTYEQYF.

This chain joins TRBV29-1 and TRBJ2-3; D may be TRBD1 (5 bases). CDR1 SQVTM and CDR2 ANQGSEA come from the germline V gene. The CDR3 contains 17 residues. Trimming removed 7 bases from V and 1 base from J, with 24 bases in between. The chain's CDR3 is CSATPETAQPRTDTQYF. The CDR3 DNA follows: TGCAGCGCCACTCCGGAGACAGCTCAACCCCGCACAGATACGCAGTATTTT.

Concerning this clone: Other nucleotide sequences from this sample produce the same CDR3. V and J are TRBV19 and TRBJ2-1; the D gene is possibly TRBD2 (5 bases). The CDR3 consists of 16 residues. Trimming removed 1 base at V and 0 bases at J, with 10 bases between. Germline CDR1 LNHDA, CDR2 SQIVND (reference sequence). This CDR3 reads CASSIVGGRSYNEQFF. CDR3 nucleotide sequence: TGTGCCAGTAGTATAGTTGGCGGGCGCTCCTACAATGAGCAGTTCTTC.

To note about this clone: The same CDR3 is also encoded by other DNA sequences in this sample. The genes are TRBV4-1 and TRBJ2-7; D gene uncertain. Trimming took 1 base from V and 3 from J, leaving 7 bases between them. This CDR3 contains 13 residues. CDR1 MGHRA and CDR2 YSYEKL come from the germline V gene. The CDR3 bases are TGCGCCAGCAGCCAAGGACTTTTCTACGAGCAGTACTTC. Protein sequence: CASSQGLFYEQYF.

This clone appeared a single time. V usage is TRBV6-5 and J usage is TRBJ1-2; unclear D gene. Germline assignment: CDR1 MNHEY and CDR2 SVGAGI. V was pared by 2 bases and J by 7 bases, with 5 bases between. This CDR3 spans 11 amino acids. CDR3 sequence reads: CASSYAGGYTF. The CDR3 DNA sequence: TGTGCCAGCAGTTACGCGGGTGGCTACACCTTC.

The rearrangement uses TRBV27 and TRBJ2-3; D uncertain. V lost 4 bases, J lost 0 bases, and 5 bases lay in between. The CDR3 totals 13 residues. Germline V lookup: CDR1 MNHEY, CDR2 SMNVEV (reference sequence). The CDR3 protein is CASSYSSTDTQYF. The CDR3 region has the DNA TGTGCCAGCAGTTACTCAAGCACAGATACGCAGTATTTT.

Comments on this clone: The identical CDR3 is also encoded by other nucleotide sequences in the sample. The gene calls are TRBV7-6 and TRBJ2-3; no definite D call. Germline CDR1 and CDR2: SGHVS and FNYEAQ. CDR3 length: 12 amino acids. Trimming stripped 4 bases from V and 0 bases from J, with 2 bases between. In DNA form, the CDR3 reads TGTGCCAGCAGCTCGAGCACAGATACGCAGTATTTT. It codes for CASSSSTDTQYF.

This chain joins TRBV5-6 and TRBJ1-2; D is unresolved. Between the trimmed V and J ends, which lost 2 bases and 8 bases, there was a span of 10 bases. Germline V CDR1 and CDR2: SGHDT, YYEEEE. CDR3 size: 12 residues. The CDR3 here is CASSLSTGGYTF. The CDR3 DNA follows: TGTGCCAGCAGCTTATCGACGGGGGGCTACACCTTC.

The gene calls are TRBV7-9 and TRBJ1-1; possibly TRBD1 for D (5 bases). V lost 2 bases to trimming and J lost 4 bases, with 14 bases between them. In germline, CDR1 is SEHNR, CDR2 FQNEAQ (reference sequence). This CDR3 has 15 residues. The CDR3 sequence: CASSLSQGLGTEAFF. The CDR3 region has the DNA TGTGCCAGCAGCTTAAGCCAGGGACTCGGCACTGAAGCTTTCTTT.

The chain has TRBV9 and TRBJ1-5, with a weak D call TRBD1 (5 bases). The CDR3 length is 14 residues. The germline gives CDR1 SGDLS, CDR2 YYNGEE. V lost 3 bases and J 3 bases, leaving 10 bases between the germline ends. The CDR3 is CASSAGDLNQPQHF. The CDR3, as DNA: TGTGCCAGCAGCGCCGGGGACCTCAATCAGCCCCAGCATTTT.

This clone was found once. The V call is TRBV5-5, the J call TRBJ1-2, with D perhaps TRBD1 (6 bases). Trimming removed 1 base at V and 10 bases at J, with 17 bases between. The CDR3 consists of 14 residues. Germline V gene data show CDR1 as SGHKS and CDR2 as YYEKEE (reference sequence). CDR3 protein: CASSLRWTAADYTF. The CDR3 region has the DNA TGTGCCAGCAGCTTGAGGTGGACAGCGGCGGACTACACCTTC. Full variable domain (missing parts from reference TRBV5-5 and TRBJ1-2): DAGVTQSPTHLIKTRGQQVTLRCSPISGHKSVSWYQQVLGQGPQFIFQYYEKEERGRGNFPDRFSARQFPNYSSELNVNALLLGDSALYLCASSLRWTAADYTFGSGTRLTVV.

Note on this clone: Other DNA sequences from this sample encode an identical CDR3 as well. This sequence joins TRBV7-3 and TRBJ2-2; D call uncertain. The CDR3 loop spans 14 amino acids. Germline V lookup: CDR1 SGHTA, CDR2 FQGTGA. V shed 2 bases and J shed 1 base, with 5 bases lying between them. Here the CDR3 reads CASSLLGNTGELFF. CDR3 coding DNA: TGTGCCAGCAGCTTACTAGGGAACACCGGGGAGCTGTTTTTT.

The rearrangement uses TRBV5-1 and TRBJ2-3; 10 positions agree with TRBD2. The germline V gene encodes CDR1 SGHRS and CDR2 YFSETQ. The V gene end was trimmed by 7 bases and the J gene end by 3 bases; junction bases not matched to a gene: 5. This CDR3 is 14 amino acids long. DNA for the CDR3: TGCGCCAGCGGCTCGACTAGCGGGACAGATACGCAGTATTTT. It specifies CASGSTSGTDTQYF.

The gene calls are TRBV29-1 and TRBJ2-5, with TRBD2 matching 8 bases. Germline values: CDR1 SQVTM, CDR2 ANQGSEA. Trimming took 7 bases from V and 3 from J; bases not matched to a gene: 7. The CDR3 consists of 13 residues. The CDR3 reads CSADGGGEETQYF. The CDR3 DNA sequence: TGCAGCGCCGACGGGGGGGGAGAAGAGACCCAGTACTTC.

V and J are TRBV29-1 and TRBJ2-1; D call uncertain. This CDR3 contains 12 residues. Looked up from germline, CDR1 is SQVTM and CDR2 is ANQGSEA. V was trimmed by 1 base and J by 7 bases, leaving 8 bases between them. The CDR3 DNA reads as TGCAGCGTTGAAGCCGGCAGGAATGAGCAGTTCTTC. It encodes CSVEAGRNEQFF.

The V call is TRBV7-9, the J call TRBJ2-7; weak D call: TRBD1 (6 bases). The CDR3 is made up of 13 amino acids. The V gene's germline CDR1 is SEHNR and CDR2 FQNEAQ (reference sequence). V gave up 5 bases and J gave up 6 bases, with 14 bases separating them. CDR3 nucleotides: TGTGCCAGCAGCCCGACGAGGGGGTCCGAGCAGTACTTC. It yields the protein CASSPTRGSEQYF.